This T cell receptor beta chain is from a study of read filtering for tumor transcriptome and immune sequencing. Study-level results: The CD138-negative fraction was mixed bone marrow immune cells, not pure T cells. Correlation between methods rose after single-read clonotypes were removed.

The library was built from 400 ng RNA with molecular barcoded adaptors for alpha/delta and beta/gamma chains. TCRdb re-called the reads with MiXCR, one entry per CDR3 protein. The sample lists 43,000 or so distinct CDR3 sequences; approximately 12% were seen once. Of note for this clonotype: What it recognizes is unknown. One junction end does not reproduce the germline sequence, and a read error may be involved.

The TCR comes from a donor at least 40 years old with multiple myeloma. Input material: a population of CD138-negative cells sorted from bone marrow.

The CDR3 region is CSSTGYLNEKLFF. DNA for the CDR3: TGCTCCAGCACCGGATACCTTAATGAAAAACTGTTTTTT. V gene TRBV10-2 combines with J gene TRBJ1-4, with D unclear. The CDR3 totals 13 residues. CDR1 WSHSY and CDR2 SAAADI come from the germline V gene.